The 7 T cell receptor beta chains below all came from one sample that was sequenced in a study of identifying expanded T cells in peripheral blood. TCRdb's copy holds only in-frame clones and misses some; the assay was immunoSEQ multiplex PCR. This sample has around 130,000 clones, with about 88% found just once. Specimen: blood. All receptors come from a person aged 18 to 70 in good health.

The genes are TRBV18 and TRBJ2-2; D could derive from TRBD1 or TRBD2 (6 bases each). Germline CDR1 reads KGHSH; CDR2 reads LQKENI. This CDR3 is built from 16 residues. The V end lost 4 bases, the J end lost 1 base, and 13 bases lay between the germline ends. This chain's CDR3 is CASSRRDTLNTGELFF. The CDR3, as DNA: TGTGCCAGCTCACGGCGGGACACCTTGAACACCGGGGAGCTGTTTTTT.

The chain uses TRBV4-3 and TRBJ1-4, with 7 bases identical to TRBD1. V was clipped by 4 bases and J by 6 bases; unmatched bases: 8. CDR3 size: 15 residues. The germline gives CDR1 LGHNA, CDR2 YSLEER. The CDR3, as DNA: TGCGCCAGCAGCCTGGGGAGGGGGCTGGATGAAAAACTGTTTTTT. Encoded protein: CASSLGRGLDEKLFF.

The chain links TRBV2 to TRBJ1-4; 7 positions agree with TRBD1. The V gene end was trimmed by 3 bases and the J gene end by 8 bases; junction bases not matched to a gene: 9. Looked up from germline, CDR1 is SNHLY and CDR2 is FYNNEI. The CDR3 is made up of 15 amino acids. This chain's CDR3 is CASSELGQRGEKLFF. DNA of the CDR3: TGTGCCAGCAGTGAGTTGGGACAGCGGGGGGAAAAACTGTTTTTT.

CDR3 coding DNA: TGTGCCAGCAGAAGGGACGATAATTCACCCCTCCACTTT. This gives the protein CASRRDDNSPLHF. V and J are TRBV6-5 and TRBJ1-6, with D perhaps TRBD1 (5 bases). V lost 6 bases and J 5 bases, leaving 8 bases between the germline ends. Germline CDR1 MNHEY, CDR2 SVGAGI. This CDR3 has 13 residues.

V usage is TRBV5-1 and J usage is TRBJ1-2, with D hard to call. The CDR3 sequence is 15 residues long. Trimming pared 4 bases from V and 7 bases from J, leaving 20 bases between. The V gene's germline CDR1 is SGHRS and CDR2 YFSETQ. The CDR3 loop reads CASSPQGQREGGYTF. The DNA of the CDR3 is TGCGCCAGCAGCCCCCAAGGGCAGCGGGAGGGTGGCTACACCTTC.

The gene calls are TRBV19 and TRBJ2-3; D ambiguous. Germline lookup yields CDR1 LNHDA and CDR2 SQIVND (reference sequence). The CDR3 is 13 amino acids. Trimming stripped 6 bases from V and 2 bases from J, with 9 bases between. CDR3 nucleotide sequence: TGTGCCAGTAGAACCGACACCACAGATACGCAGTATTTT. Translated, it gives CASRTDTTDTQYF.

This clone was recorded only once. The J gene is TRBJ2-2, the V gene TRBV7-3; D remains ambiguous. The V end was cut by 0 bases, the J end by 6 bases, with 5 bases between. This CDR3 has 13 residues. Looked up from germline, CDR1 is SGHTA and CDR2 is FQGTGA. The CDR3 DNA sequence: TGTGCCAGCAGCTTAACAGGGTCCGGGGAGCTGTTTTTT. This gives the protein CASSLTGSGELFF.